One sample yielded the 14 T cell receptor beta chains listed below, sequenced in a study of cytomegalovirus exposure and HLA in healthy donors. PCR employed 60 Vbeta and 13 Jbeta primers. TCRdb's copy holds only in-frame clones and misses some; the assay was immunoSEQ multiplex PCR. The table has 200,000 to 250,000 clones, around 81% seen once. Specimen: PBMCs. These receptors were collected from a woman aged 55-70 years in good health and CMV-seropositive.

In its sample, this clone was seen a few times. The gene calls are TRBV6-5 and TRBJ1-5; D is perhaps TRBD1 (6 bases). The V end lost 2 bases, the J end lost 7 bases, and 12 bases lay between the germline ends. This CDR3 has 14 amino acids. CDR1 and CDR2 from the germline V gene are MNHEY and SVGAGI. Here the CDR3 DNA reads TGTGCCAGCAGTTACCTACAGGGTGGGCAGCCCCAGCATTTT. Encoded protein: CASSYLQGGQPQHF.

J is TRBJ1-5 and V is TRBV9, with 9 positions matching TRBD1. The V gene's germline CDR1 is SGDLS and CDR2 YYNGEE. The ends lost 0 bases at V and 5 bases at J; junction bases unmatched: 0. This CDR3 is built from 14 residues. The CDR3 here is CASSVGQGDQPQHF. As DNA, the CDR3 is TGTGCCAGCAGCGTAGGACAGGGGGATCAGCCCCAGCATTTT.

The chain recombines TRBV2 with TRBJ2-7; 12 bases are shared with TRBD1. CDR1 is SNHLY and CDR2 is FYNNEI in the germline V gene. Unmatched junction bases numbered 12, after V lost 8 bases and J lost 4 bases. The CDR3 is 16 amino acids. CDR3 sequence: CASSTKRDRGHYEQYF. DNA for the CDR3: TGTGCCAGCTCAACAAAACGGGACAGGGGGCATTACGAGCAGTACTTC.

This rearrangement joins TRBV4-1 to TRBJ2-1; 10 bases line up with TRBD2. Germline CDR1 MGHRA, CDR2 YSYEKL. Trimming took 2 bases from V and 6 from J; bases not matched to a gene: 7. This CDR3 is built from 16 residues. This chain's CDR3 is CASSQLTSGPLNEQFF. As DNA, the CDR3 is TGCGCCAGCAGCCAACTGACTAGCGGGCCGCTCAATGAGCAGTTCTTC.

The genes are TRBV6-5 and TRBJ2-7; 8 positions agree with TRBD1. Germline V lookup: CDR1 MNHEY, CDR2 SVGAGI. CDR3 length equals 14 residues. J gave up 9 bases and V 6 bases, and 13 bases lay outside the gene matches. CDR3 in amino acids: CASRPPGQVEGQYF. The DNA for the CDR3 is TGTGCCAGCAGGCCCCCGGGACAGGTCGAAGGGCAGTACTTC.

This clone has only one observation. The chain joins TRBV2 to TRBJ1-3; 9 nucleotides agree with TRBD1. The V gene end was trimmed by 1 base and the J gene end by 7 bases; junction bases not matched to a gene: 8. Germline V CDR1 and CDR2: SNHLY, FYNNEI. The CDR3 extends over 16 amino acids. The CDR3 nucleotides read TGTGCCAGCAGTGAAGGGGACAGGGTAGGGCGCAACACCATATATTTT. It codes for CASSEGDRVGRNTIYF. Combining the CDR3 with reference TRBV2 and TRBJ1-3 gives the whole variable domain EPEVTQTPSHQVTQMGQEVILRCVPISNHLYFYWYRQILGQKVEFLVSFYNNEISEKSEIFDDQFSVERPDGSNFTLKIRSTKLEDSAMYFCASSEGDRVGRNTIYFGEGSWLTVV.

The chain couples TRBV4-2 to TRBJ2-7, with 13 bases identical to TRBD2. Per the germline V gene, CDR1 is LGHNA and CDR2 is YNFKEQ. The V gene end was trimmed by 1 base and the J gene end by 4 bases; junction bases not matched to a gene: 7. CDR3 length: 17 residues. The CDR3 DNA reads as TGTGCCAGCAGCCAAGCCGAACTAGCGGGAGGGCTTTACGAGCAGTACTTC. As protein: CASSQAELAGGLYEQYF.

This chain connects TRBV5-4 to TRBJ1-6; 7 bases match TRBD1. Germline trimming cut 5 bases from V and 7 bases from J; bases unmatched to any gene: 6. CDR3 size: 14 residues. CDR1 is SGHNT, CDR2 YYREEE, per germline (reference sequence). CDR3 sequence (DNA): TGTGCCAGCAGTCGACAGGGAATGAATTCACCCCTCCACTTT. Translation: CASSRQGMNSPLHF.

The CDR3 loop is CASSLGSSVYEQYF. DNA for the CDR3: TGCGCCAGCAGCTTGGGGTCCTCGGTCTACGAGCAGTACTTC. The rearrangement links TRBV5-1 to TRBJ2-7; D is undetermined. Germline CDR1 reads SGHRS; CDR2 reads YFSETQ. Trimming stripped 0 bases from V and 3 bases from J, with 10 bases between. The CDR3 length is 14 residues.

The chain combines TRBV2 with TRBJ2-1, with D possibly matching TRBD2 (6 bases). V lost 7 bases, J lost 6 bases, and 19 bases lay in between. This CDR3 contains 15 residues. Germline V gene lookup returns CDR1 SNHLY and CDR2 FYNNEI. CDR3 nucleotides: TGTGCCAGCAACAGAGGAGTTGTCGGGGGCAATGAGCAGTTCTTC. It specifies CASNRGVVGGNEQFF.

This clone was recorded only once. The chain links TRBV6-5 to TRBJ1-3; D ambiguous. Germline CDR1 MNHEY, CDR2 SVGAGI. There are 16 residues in the CDR3. The V gene lost 0 bases and the J gene lost 2 bases, with 11 bases spanning the gap. The CDR3 region is CASSYSRVSAGNTIYF. For the CDR3, the DNA is TGTGCCAGCAGTTACTCGCGGGTTTCGGCTGGAAACACCATATATTTT.

The rearrangement joins TRBV27 to TRBJ2-7, with TRBD2 identical over 7 bases. The V and J ends lost 4 bases and 3 bases, in that order; junction bases with no gene match: 9. The V gene's germline CDR1 is MNHEY and CDR2 SMNVEV (reference sequence). This CDR3 comprises 15 residues. The CDR3 spells CASSYFGRTIYEQYF. The CDR3 DNA follows: TGTGCCAGCAGTTATTTCGGGAGGACGATCTACGAGCAGTACTTC.

V usage is TRBV30 and J usage is TRBJ2-7; 9 positions match TRBD1. Losses at the gene ends were 4 bases for V and 0 bases for J; bases not matched to a gene: 13. CDR3 length: 17 residues. From germline, CDR1 is GTSNPN and CDR2 SVGIG (reference sequence). CDR3 region: CAWTDRGRLKSSYEQYF. The CDR3 DNA reads TGTGCCTGGACGGACAGGGGCCGATTAAAGAGCTCCTACGAGCAGTACTTC.

V usage is TRBV4-1 and J usage is TRBJ1-2, with 7 bases lining up with TRBD1. Germline V gives CDR1 MGHRA, CDR2 YSYEKL. The CDR3 is 16 residues long. The trim removed 4 bases at V and 3 bases at J, leaving 11 bases unmatched. The CDR3 region is CASSLLPGTAYYGYTF. DNA of the CDR3: TGCGCCAGCAGCCTCCTACCCGGGACAGCCTACTATGGCTACACCTTC.